Listed here are 32 T cell receptor beta chains from one sample, sequenced in a study of cytomegalovirus exposure and HLA in healthy donors. The PCR contained 60 Vbeta and 13 Jbeta primers. The protocol was immunoSEQ multiplex PCR, while the TCRdb copy is restricted to in-frame clones and leaves out a portion. The sample has about 100,000 clones, roughly 80% seen once. Material for sequencing was PBMCs. All receptors come from a male donor in good health and CMV-seropositive.

The chain recombines TRBV5-1 with TRBJ1-1, with D unresolved. V was clipped by 3 bases and J by 7 bases, with 13 bases between them. Germline assignment: CDR1 SGHRS and CDR2 YFSETQ. The length of the CDR3 is 13 residues. This chain's CDR3 is CASSYDIGSEAFF. The CDR3 DNA reads as TGCGCCAGCAGCTACGACATTGGGAGTGAAGCTTTCTTT.

The V and J genes are TRBV5-6 and TRBJ1-2; 7 nucleotides line up with TRBD1. The CDR3 runs to 15 residues. V was clipped by 1 base and J by 6 bases; unmatched bases: 9. Per the germline V gene, CDR1 is SGHDT and CDR2 is YYEEEE. The CDR3 DNA reads TGTGCCAGCAGCTTGAGTCCTTGGCAGGGGGATGGCTACACCTTC. It yields the protein CASSLSPWQGDGYTF. The full variable domain, its missing parts supplied by reference TRBV5-6 and TRBJ1-2, is DAGVTQSPTHLIKTRGQQVTLRCSPKSGHDTVSWYQQALGQGPQFIFQYYEEEERQRGNFPDRFSGHQFPNYSSELNVNALLLGDSALYLCASSLSPWQGDGYTFGSGTRLTVV.

The CDR3 loop reads CASSLSGFRRGVYNEQFF. The CDR3 DNA is TGTGCCAGCAGCTTATCGGGGTTTAGGCGGGGAGTATACAATGAGCAGTTCTTC. The chain carries TRBV7-6 and TRBJ2-1; a possible D gene is TRBD2 (6 bases). The germline CDR1 and CDR2 sequences are SGHVS and FNYEAQ. The V end was cut by 2 bases, the J end by 4 bases, with 21 bases between. This CDR3 is 18 amino acids long.

The chain joins TRBV11-2 to TRBJ2-1; TRBD2 matches at 10 bases. J gave up 7 bases and V 8 bases, and 11 bases lay outside the gene matches. Germline lookup yields CDR1 SGHAT and CDR2 FQNNGV. This CDR3 contains 15 residues. The CDR3 sequence is CASSHGSSGGNEQFF. In DNA form, the CDR3 reads TGTGCCAGCTCCCATGGGAGTAGCGGGGGGAATGAGCAGTTCTTC. Together with reference TRBV11-2 and TRBJ2-1, the CDR3 gives the full variable domain: EAGVAQSPRYKIIEKRQSVAFWCNPISGHATLYWYQQILGQGPKLLIQFQNNGVVDDSQLPKDRFSAERLKGVDSTLKIQPAKLEDSAVYLCASSHGSSGGNEQFFGPGTRLTVL.

The chain joins TRBV4-2 to TRBJ2-1; perhaps TRBD2 as D (5 bases). The V end was cut by 4 bases, the J end by 5 bases, with 12 bases between. Per germline, CDR1 LGHNA and CDR2 YNFKEQ. The CDR3 extends over 14 amino acids. Here the CDR3 reads CASSPVRVNNEQFF. The CDR3 bases are TGTGCCAGCAGCCCGGTGCGGGTTAACAATGAGCAGTTCTTC.

This sequence joins TRBV19 and TRBJ1-2; D is ambiguous. Germline V gives CDR1 LNHDA, CDR2 SQIVND (reference sequence). There are 13 residues in the CDR3. Trimming removed 5 bases at V and 2 bases at J, with 9 bases between. The CDR3 is CASSFRGNYGYTF. CDR3 coding DNA: TGTGCCAGTAGTTTTCGGGGAAACTATGGCTACACCTTC.

This sequence joins TRBV4-1 and TRBJ2-7; D is possibly TRBD1 (6 bases). The length of the CDR3 is 18 residues. CDR1 and CDR2 (germline): MGHRA, YSYEKL. Trimming cost V 0 bases and J 0 bases, with 18 bases left between them. The CDR3 nucleotides are TGCGCCAGCAGCCAAGATACCCCCGGGACACTTAGCTCCTACGAGCAGTACTTC. It encodes CASSQDTPGTLSSYEQYF.

This chain links TRBV5-6 with TRBJ1-2, with TRBD1 matching over 11 bases. V shed 4 bases and J 0 bases; nucleotides not matched to a gene: 8. The CDR3 contains 17 residues. CDR1 and CDR2 from the germline V gene are SGHDT and YYEEEE. CDR3 nucleotides: TGTGCCAGCAGCCCTCGGACAGGGGGCGCCGCTAACTATGGCTACACCTTC. It is translated as CASSPRTGGAANYGYTF.

The chain is built from TRBV2 and TRBJ2-7, with a tentative D call TRBD1 (6 bases). The CDR3 loop spans 12 amino acids. Germline V CDR1 and CDR2: SNHLY, FYNNEI. The V end was cut by 6 bases, the J end by 3 bases, with 9 bases between. For the CDR3, the DNA is TGTGCCAGCAGCCGGGACAACTACGAGCAGTACTTC. Residues: CASSRDNYEQYF.

This CDR3 reads CAWKGDNRNNSPLHF. The DNA for the CDR3 is TGTGCCTGGAAGGGGGACAATCGTAATAATTCACCCCTCCACTTT. The chain has TRBV30 and TRBJ1-6; maybe TRBD1 (6 bases). There are 15 residues in the CDR3. The V and J ends lost 4 bases and 5 bases respectively, with 15 bases between them. CDR1 and CDR2 from the germline V gene are GTSNPN and SVGIG (reference sequence).

This chain uses TRBV28 with TRBJ2-5; D may be TRBD1 (6 bases). CDR1 is MDHEN, CDR2 SYDVKM, per germline. Trimming shortened V by 3 bases and J by 2 bases, and 10 bases separated the two germline ends. The CDR3 runs 14 residues. Written as DNA, the CDR3 is TGTGCCAGCAGTTTGTCGGGACATCAAGAGACCCAGTACTTC. It specifies CASSLSGHQETQYF.

This sequence joins TRBV2 and TRBJ2-1; tentatively, D is TRBD1 (7 bases). There are 13 residues in the CDR3. CDR1 is SNHLY and CDR2 is FYNNEI in the germline V gene. Trimming removed 2 bases from V and 15 bases from J, with 17 bases in between. The CDR3 spells CASSETGDSPRFF. CDR3 coding DNA: TGTGCCAGCAGTGAAACGGGGGACAGTCCTCGGTTCTTC.

This clone was picked up a small number of times. CDR3: CASSSRENTGELFF. The DNA for the CDR3 is TGTGCCAGCAGTTCCCGGGAAAACACCGGGGAGCTGTTTTTT. This sequence joins TRBV27 and TRBJ2-2, with a tentative D call TRBD2 (5 bases). The CDR3 sequence is 14 residues long. CDR1 MNHEY and CDR2 SMNVEV come from the germline V gene (reference sequence). V was clipped by 4 bases and J by 2 bases, with 8 bases between them.

The rearrangement uses TRBV7-8 and TRBJ2-1; TRBD2 aligns across 14 bases. Germline V gene lookup returns CDR1 SGHVS and CDR2 FQNEAQ. The CDR3 length is 20 residues. Trimming at V came to 0 bases and at J to 4 bases, leaving 11 bases not matched to a gene. The CDR3 DNA is TGTGCCAGCAGCTTAGCCGTGGGACTAGCGGGGGACGCCGATTACAATGAGCAGTTCTTC. Translated: CASSLAVGLAGDADYNEQFF.

The chain combines TRBV16 with TRBJ2-7; TRBD2 matches at 8 bases. Trimming took 0 bases from V and 6 from J; bases not matched to a gene: 4. Germline V gene data show CDR1 as KGHSY and CDR2 as FQNENV. The CDR3 runs to 14 residues. This CDR3 is CASSQSVGTSEQYF. The DNA for the CDR3 is TGTGCCAGCAGCCAATCCGTCGGGACTAGCGAGCAGTACTTC.

In DNA, the CDR3 is TGTGCCACCACCTCCGGGACAGGGGGCACCTATAGCAATCAGCCCCAGCATTTT. Translated: CATTSGTGGTYSNQPQHF. V usage is TRBV28 and J usage is TRBJ1-5, with 12 bases fitting TRBD1. Germline CDR1 reads MDHEN; CDR2 reads SYDVKM. There are 18 residues in the CDR3. With V trimmed by 10 bases and J by 0 bases, 13 bases remained unmatched.

The chain uses TRBV30 and TRBJ2-7, with 7 bases lining up with TRBD1. CDR1 and CDR2 from the germline V gene are GTSNPN and SVGIG (reference sequence). This CDR3 region has 15 residues. V lost 0 bases, J lost 2 bases, and 7 bases stayed unmatched. The CDR3 loop is CAWSVGQVTTYEQYF. CDR3 nucleotide sequence: TGTGCCTGGAGTGTAGGACAGGTTACAACCTACGAGCAGTACTTC.

The rearrangement joins TRBV5-8 to TRBJ1-4, with 7 bases identical to TRBD1. V was clipped by 4 bases and J by 2 bases; unmatched bases: 8. CDR3 size: 16 residues. The germline V gene has CDR1 SGHTS and CDR2 YDEGEE. The CDR3 nucleotides read TGTGCCAGCAGCCGGTCGGTCAGGGGGACTAATGAAAAACTGTTTTTT. It encodes CASSRSVRGTNEKLFF.

In its sample, this clone was seen a few times. The CDR3 spells CASSLQPGQGSEQYF. CDR3 nucleotides: TGTGCCAGCAGCTTACAGCCGGGACAGGGCTCCGAGCAGTACTTC. The V gene is TRBV7-9, the J gene TRBJ2-5; the match to TRBD1 covers 9 bases. The DNA end favors TRBJ2-7, so the J call may be wrong. The CDR3 covers 15 residues. Per germline, CDR1 SEHNR and CDR2 FQNEAQ (reference sequence).

The V and J genes are TRBV4-2 and TRBJ2-2; 9 bases align to TRBD1. This CDR3 is built from 15 residues. Trimming at V came to 6 bases and at J to 4 bases, leaving 6 bases not matched to a gene. The V gene's germline CDR1 is LGHNA and CDR2 YNFKEQ. The CDR3 sequence: CASRSTGGSTGELFF. As DNA, the CDR3 is TGTGCCAGCAGGTCGACAGGGGGAAGCACCGGGGAGCTGTTTTTT.

At least ten counts were recorded for this clone. This chain joins TRBV4-3 and TRBJ1-1; 7 nucleotides line up with TRBD1. CDR3 length equals 13 residues. The germline CDR1 and CDR2 sequences are LGHNA and YSLEER. V lost 5 bases to trimming and J lost 3 bases; unmatched junction nucleotides: 3. This CDR3 reads CASSRGLYTEAFF. Written as DNA, the CDR3 is TGCGCCAGCAGCAGGGGGCTCTACACTGAAGCTTTCTTT.

The rearrangement uses TRBV4-1 and TRBJ1-2; maybe TRBD1 (5 bases). The germline V gene encodes CDR1 MGHRA and CDR2 YSYEKL. V was pared by 0 bases and J by 8 bases, with 16 bases between. The CDR3 has 15 residues. The CDR3 DNA reads as TGCGCCAGCAGCCAAGATAGGGACTCCAGCCGCGGCTACACCTTC. It translates to CASSQDRDSSRGYTF.

This chain connects TRBV18 to TRBJ2-3; 7 bases are a match to TRBD1. The CDR3 runs 15 residues. Trimming took 4 bases from V and 1 from J; bases not matched to a gene: 5. The germline V gene encodes CDR1 KGHSH and CDR2 LQKENI. DNA of the CDR3: TGTGCCAGCTCACGAGGACAGGTTCGCACAGATACGCAGTATTTT. This encodes CASSRGQVRTDTQYF.

The chain links TRBV10-3 to TRBJ2-7; 8 nucleotides match TRBD2. This CDR3 region has 16 residues. V trimming: 3 bases; J trimming: 1 base; junction bases outside the gene matches: 8. In germline, CDR1 is ENHRY, CDR2 SYGVKD. CDR3 amino acids: CAISDRSSSGSYEQYF. The CDR3 DNA sequence: TGTGCCATCAGTGACAGGTCGTCTAGCGGGTCCTACGAGCAGTACTTC.

The CDR3 DNA sequence: TGTGCCAGCAGCCCCGGGGGTGTCTATAATTCACCCCTCCACTTT. It codes for CASSPGGVYNSPLHF. This chain uses TRBV28 with TRBJ1-6, with D possibly TRBD1 on 5 matching bases. The V and J ends lost 6 bases and 3 bases respectively, with 12 bases between them. The germline V gene has CDR1 MDHEN and CDR2 SYDVKM. There are 15 residues in the CDR3.

This rearrangement joins TRBV5-4 to TRBJ1-5; tentative D call: TRBD1 (5 bases). CDR3 length equals 14 residues. CDR1 and CDR2 from the germline V gene are SGHNT and YYREEE (reference sequence). Trimming took 4 bases from V and 0 from J, leaving 8 bases between them. The chain's CDR3 is CASSADNSNQPQHF. The CDR3 DNA reads as TGTGCCAGCAGCGCGGACAATAGCAATCAGCCCCAGCATTTT.

The chain couples TRBV30 to TRBJ1-1; D uncertain. The CDR3 consists of 14 residues. CDR1 and CDR2 (germline): GTSNPN, SVGIG (reference sequence). The V end lost 0 bases, the J end lost 3 bases, and 11 bases lay between the germline ends. The CDR3 here is CAWSVWRLDTEAFF. CDR3 coding DNA: TGTGCCTGGAGTGTGTGGCGGCTAGACACTGAAGCTTTCTTT.

The J gene is TRBJ1-2, the V gene TRBV6-1, with TRBD1 matching 9 bases. The CDR3 contains 13 residues. J lost 2 bases, V lost 6 bases, and 1 base had no gene match. From germline, CDR1 is MNHNS and CDR2 SASEGT. In nucleotides, the CDR3 is TGTGCCAGCAGACAGGGGGCGAACTATGGCTACACCTTC. It yields the protein CASRQGANYGYTF.

V gene TRBV5-1 combines with J gene TRBJ2-5, with D possibly matching TRBD1 (6 bases). Germline CDR1 is SGHRS and CDR2 is YFSETQ. This CDR3 is built from 18 residues. Trimming removed 0 bases from V and 1 base from J, with 19 bases in between. CDR3 nucleotide sequence: TGCGCCAGCAGCTTGGGTATCAGGGGATCCCTTTCCCAAGAGACCCAGTACTTC. This translates into CASSLGIRGSLSQETQYF.

This clone was counted many times. The V call is TRBV27, the J call TRBJ2-7; 8 positions match TRBD1. Germline trimming cut 3 bases from V and 2 bases from J; bases unmatched to any gene: 6. Germline V lookup: CDR1 MNHEY, CDR2 SMNVEV (reference sequence). The CDR3 sequence is 15 residues long. CDR3 DNA sequence: TGTGCCAGCAGTTTTTCCGGGACAGGCCCCTACGAGCAGTACTTC. Residues: CASSFSGTGPYEQYF.

The chain has TRBV25-1 and TRBJ2-3, with D possibly being TRBD1 (5 bases). Trimming pared 5 bases from V and 1 base from J, leaving 13 bases between. Germline CDR1 and CDR2: MGHDK and SYGVNS. The CDR3 runs 15 residues. CDR3 nucleotides: TGTGCCAGCAGTAAGGGGTTCCTCGGCACAGATACGCAGTATTTT. Translated, it gives CASSKGFLGTDTQYF.

The chain recombines TRBV19 with TRBJ2-1, with 12 positions matching TRBD2. V dropped 5 bases and J dropped 2; count of bases not matched to a gene: 13. Germline-derived CDR1 and CDR2 are LNHDA and SQIVND (reference sequence). This CDR3 comprises 19 residues. The CDR3 reads CASSAPLAGGQITYNEQFF. The CDR3 DNA sequence: TGTGCCAGTAGTGCCCCCCTAGCGGGGGGGCAGATCACCTACAATGAGCAGTTCTTC.